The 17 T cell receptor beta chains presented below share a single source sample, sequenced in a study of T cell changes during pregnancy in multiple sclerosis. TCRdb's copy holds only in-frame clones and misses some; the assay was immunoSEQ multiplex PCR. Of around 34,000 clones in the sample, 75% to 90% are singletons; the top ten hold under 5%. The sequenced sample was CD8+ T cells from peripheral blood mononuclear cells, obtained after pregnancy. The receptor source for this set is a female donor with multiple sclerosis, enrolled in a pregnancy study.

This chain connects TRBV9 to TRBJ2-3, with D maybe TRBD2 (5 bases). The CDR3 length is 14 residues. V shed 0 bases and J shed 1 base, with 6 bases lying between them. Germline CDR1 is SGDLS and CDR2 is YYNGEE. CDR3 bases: TGTGCCAGCAGCGTAGTCGGGGGCACAGATACGCAGTATTTT. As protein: CASSVVGGTDTQYF.

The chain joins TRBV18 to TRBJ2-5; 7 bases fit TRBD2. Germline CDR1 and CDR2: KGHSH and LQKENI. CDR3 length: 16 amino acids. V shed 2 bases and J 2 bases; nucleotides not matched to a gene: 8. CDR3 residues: CASSPVASGPQETQYF. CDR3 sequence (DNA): TGTGCCAGCTCACCAGTGGCTAGCGGACCTCAAGAGACCCAGTACTTC.

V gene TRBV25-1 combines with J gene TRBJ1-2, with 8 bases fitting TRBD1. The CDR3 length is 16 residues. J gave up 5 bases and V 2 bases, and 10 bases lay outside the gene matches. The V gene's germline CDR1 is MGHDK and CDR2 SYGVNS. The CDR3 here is CASSELTDRGLYGYTF. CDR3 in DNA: TGTGCCAGCAGTGAACTTACCGACAGGGGATTATATGGCTACACCTTC.

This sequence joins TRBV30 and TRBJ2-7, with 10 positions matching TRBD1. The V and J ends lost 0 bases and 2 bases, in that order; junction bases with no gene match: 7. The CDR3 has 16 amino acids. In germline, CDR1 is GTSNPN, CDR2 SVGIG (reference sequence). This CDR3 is CAWSVLGTGAPYEQYF. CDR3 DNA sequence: TGTGCCTGGAGTGTACTTGGGACAGGGGCCCCCTACGAGCAGTACTTC.

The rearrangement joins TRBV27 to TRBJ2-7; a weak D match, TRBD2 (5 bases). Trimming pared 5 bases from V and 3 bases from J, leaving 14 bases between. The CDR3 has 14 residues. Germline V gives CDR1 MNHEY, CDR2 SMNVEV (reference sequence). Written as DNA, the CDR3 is TGTGCCAGCAGTCCGGGCCTCAGCGGCTACGAGCAGTACTTC. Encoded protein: CASSPGLSGYEQYF.

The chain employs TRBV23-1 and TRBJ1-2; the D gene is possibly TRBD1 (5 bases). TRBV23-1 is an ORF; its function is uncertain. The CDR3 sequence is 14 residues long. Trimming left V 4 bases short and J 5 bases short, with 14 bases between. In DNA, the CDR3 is TGCGCCAGCAGTCTACCAGTGGAGGGGTATGGCTACACCTTC. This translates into CASSLPVEGYGYTF.

The CDR3 reads CASSLGSLSGTAYGYTF. CDR3 bases: TGTGCCAGCAGCTTGGGTAGCCTTTCCGGGACAGCCTATGGCTACACCTTC. This chain joins TRBV5-6 and TRBJ1-2; TRBD1 matches at 7 bases. Per germline, CDR1 SGHDT and CDR2 YYEEEE. The CDR3 has 17 residues. Unmatched junction bases numbered 12, after V lost 0 bases and J lost 4 bases.

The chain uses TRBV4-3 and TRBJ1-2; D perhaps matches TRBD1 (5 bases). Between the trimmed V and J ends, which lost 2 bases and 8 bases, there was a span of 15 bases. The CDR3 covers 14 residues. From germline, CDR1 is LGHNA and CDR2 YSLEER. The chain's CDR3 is CASSQLGRAGGYTF. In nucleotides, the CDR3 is TGCGCCAGCAGCCAATTGGGCAGGGCGGGGGGCTACACCTTC.

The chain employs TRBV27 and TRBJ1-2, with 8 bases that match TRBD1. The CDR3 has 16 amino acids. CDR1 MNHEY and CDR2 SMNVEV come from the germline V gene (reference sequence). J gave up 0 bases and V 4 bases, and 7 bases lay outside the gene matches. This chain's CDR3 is CASSSRTGIANYGYTF. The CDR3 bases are TGTGCCAGCAGTTCAAGGACAGGGATAGCTAACTATGGCTACACCTTC.

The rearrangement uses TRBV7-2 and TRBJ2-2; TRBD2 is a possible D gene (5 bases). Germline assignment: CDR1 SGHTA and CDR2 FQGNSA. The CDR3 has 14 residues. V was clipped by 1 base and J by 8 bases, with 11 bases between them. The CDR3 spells CASSLVTSGGELFF. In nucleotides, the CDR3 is TGTGCCAGCAGCTTAGTGACCTCGGGAGGGGAGCTGTTTTTT.

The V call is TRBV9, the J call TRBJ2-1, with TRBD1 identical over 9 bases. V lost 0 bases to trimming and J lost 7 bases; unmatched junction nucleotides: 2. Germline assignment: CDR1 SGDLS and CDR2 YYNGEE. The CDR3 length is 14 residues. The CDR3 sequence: CASSVGGQGNEQFF. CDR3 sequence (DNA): TGTGCCAGCAGCGTAGGGGGACAGGGAAATGAGCAGTTCTTC.

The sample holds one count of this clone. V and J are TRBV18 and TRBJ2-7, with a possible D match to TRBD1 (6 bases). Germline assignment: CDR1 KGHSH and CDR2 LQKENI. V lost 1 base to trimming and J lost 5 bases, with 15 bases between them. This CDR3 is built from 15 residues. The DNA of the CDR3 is TGTGCCAGCTCACCACGATCACAGGGAATCAACGAGCAGTACTTC. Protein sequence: CASSPRSQGINEQYF.

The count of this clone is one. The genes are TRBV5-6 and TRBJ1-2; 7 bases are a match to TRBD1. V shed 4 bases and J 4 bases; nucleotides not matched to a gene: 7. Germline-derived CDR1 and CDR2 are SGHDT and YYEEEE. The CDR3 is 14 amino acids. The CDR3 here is CASSLTGSPYGYTF. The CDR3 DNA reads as TGTGCCAGCAGCCTGACAGGGAGTCCCTATGGCTACACCTTC.

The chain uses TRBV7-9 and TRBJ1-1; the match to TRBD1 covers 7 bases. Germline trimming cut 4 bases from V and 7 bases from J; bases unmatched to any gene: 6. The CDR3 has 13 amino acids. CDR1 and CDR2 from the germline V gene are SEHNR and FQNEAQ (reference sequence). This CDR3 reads CASSSSRQGEAFF. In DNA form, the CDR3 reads TGTGCCAGCAGCTCGAGTAGACAGGGTGAAGCTTTCTTT.

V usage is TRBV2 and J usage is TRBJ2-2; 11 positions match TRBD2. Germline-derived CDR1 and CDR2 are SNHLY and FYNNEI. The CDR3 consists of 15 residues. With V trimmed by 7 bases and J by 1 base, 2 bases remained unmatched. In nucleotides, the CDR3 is TGTGCCAGCATCGGACTAGCGGGGAACACCGGGGAGCTGTTTTTT. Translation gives CASIGLAGNTGELFF.

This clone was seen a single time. The CDR3 spells CASSVSGPYTEAFF. The CDR3, as DNA: TGTGCCAGCAGCGTGTCAGGGCCATACACTGAAGCTTTCTTT. The rearrangement uses TRBV13 and TRBJ1-1, with a weak D call TRBD1 (5 bases). Germline V gives CDR1 PRHDT, CDR2 FYEKMQ (reference sequence). V shed 5 bases and J shed 3 bases, with 13 bases lying between them. CDR3 length: 14 residues.

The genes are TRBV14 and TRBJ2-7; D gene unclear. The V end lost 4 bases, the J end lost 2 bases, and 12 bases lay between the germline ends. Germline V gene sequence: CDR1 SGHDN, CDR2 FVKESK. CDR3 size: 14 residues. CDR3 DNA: TGTGCCAGCAGCCCCTCAAACCGGGCCTACGAGCAGTACTTC. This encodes CASSPSNRAYEQYF.